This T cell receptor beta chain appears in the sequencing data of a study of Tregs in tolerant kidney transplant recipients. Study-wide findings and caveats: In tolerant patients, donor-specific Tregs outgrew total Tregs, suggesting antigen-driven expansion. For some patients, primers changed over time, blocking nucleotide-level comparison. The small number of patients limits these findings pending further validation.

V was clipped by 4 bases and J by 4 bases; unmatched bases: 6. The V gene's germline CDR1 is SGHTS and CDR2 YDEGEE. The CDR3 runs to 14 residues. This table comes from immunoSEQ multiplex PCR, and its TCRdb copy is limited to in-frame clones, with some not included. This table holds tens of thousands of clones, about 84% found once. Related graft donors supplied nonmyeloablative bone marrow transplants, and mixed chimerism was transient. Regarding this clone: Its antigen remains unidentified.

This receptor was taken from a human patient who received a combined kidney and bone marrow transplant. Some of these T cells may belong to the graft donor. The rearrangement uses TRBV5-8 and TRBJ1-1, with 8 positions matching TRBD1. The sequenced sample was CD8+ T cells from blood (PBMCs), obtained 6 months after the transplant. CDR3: CASSTGQGVTEAFF. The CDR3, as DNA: TGTGCCAGCAGCACCGGACAGGGTGTCACTGAAGCTTTCTTT.